The clone carrying this T cell receptor beta chain was detected ten times or more. The sample comes from a study of identical twins. TCRdb passed the 5' RACE reads through MiXCR, listing each CDR3 protein once. This table holds some 730,000 distinct CDR3 sequences, 15% to 20% found once. Per germline, CDR1 SGHRS and CDR2 YFSETQ. Trimming removed 0 bases from V and 2 bases from J; junction bases left unmatched: 5. The CDR3 sequence is 16 residues long. This sample also belongs to another study, concerning T cells expressing NK-cell markers. As that study records: It was sorted CD3+CD56+NKG2C+, CD3+CD56+NKG2C- and CD3+CD56-NKG2C+ T cells that supplied the TCR beta repertoires. NKG2C+ dominant clonotypes from 5 or 6 donors made up about 1.0-7.0% of CD8+ T cells.

The rearrangement uses TRBV5-1 and TRBJ2-3; TRBD2 aligns across 8 bases. The receptor's source is a woman between 18 and 29 years old in good health. The sequencing sample was made of PBMCs. CDR3 residues: CASSLALAGFTDTQYF. CDR3 nucleotide sequence: TGCGCCAGCAGCTTGGCTCTAGCGGGCTTCACAGATACGCAGTATTTT. Complete variable domain (other parts from reference TRBV5-1 and TRBJ2-3): KAGVTQTPRYLIKTRGQQVTLSCSPISGHRSVSWYQQTPGQGLQFLFEYFSETQRNKGNFPGRFSGRQFSNSRSEMNVSTLELGDSALYLCASSLALAGFTDTQYFGPGTRLTVL.